A single sample is the source of the 17 T cell receptor beta chains below, sequenced in a study of T cell responses to AZD1222 COVID-19 vaccine (dated by TCRdb to the early 2020s). Library creation used the immunoSEQ multiplex PCR assay. TCRdb took this table from immuneACCESS and kept in-frame rearrangements with V and J called. Such tables lack part of the clones; where checked against another copy, unresolved V genes explain under half of the gap, and the rest is unexplained. The sample yields approximately 160,000 clones; about 93% were counted once. Jointly, the top ten make up roughly 4.7% of the sample. Reading the label with the study, this specimen's time point is: baseline before first vaccination. The sample in question was peripheral blood, obtained on day 0 of AZD1222 vaccination. These receptors were obtained from an adult in good health.

The chain employs TRBV6-5 and TRBJ1-2; possible D gene TRBD1, 5 bases. This CDR3 contains 16 residues. The germline V gene has CDR1 MNHEY and CDR2 SVGAGI. Deletions cut 0 bases from V and 6 bases from J, with 17 bases between. CDR3 residues: CASSYSMLRVPNGYTF. The CDR3 DNA reads as TGTGCCAGCAGTTACTCGATGCTCAGGGTACCTAATGGCTACACCTTC.

This chain connects TRBV7-2 to TRBJ1-1, with D possibly being TRBD1 (6 bases). The V gene lost 3 bases and the J gene lost 0 bases, with 11 bases spanning the gap. Per the germline V gene, CDR1 is SGHTA and CDR2 is FQGNSA. The length of the CDR3 is 15 residues. For the CDR3, the DNA is TGTGCCAGCAGCTTCCAGACAGGATTGAACACTGAAGCTTTCTTT. As protein: CASSFQTGLNTEAFF.

The gene calls are TRBV27 and TRBJ1-2, with 9 bases fitting TRBD1. CDR3 length: 15 amino acids. J lost 3 bases, V lost 5 bases, and 7 bases had no gene match. The germline gives CDR1 MNHEY, CDR2 SMNVEV (reference sequence). CDR3 nucleotide sequence: TGTGCCAGCAGTACCCGGACAGGGGCCTACTATGGCTACACCTTC. Protein: CASSTRTGAYYGYTF.

The gene calls are TRBV5-6 and TRBJ2-7; 10 bases align to TRBD1. V shed 5 bases and J 5 bases; nucleotides not matched to a gene: 7. Looked up from germline, CDR1 is SGHDT and CDR2 is YYEEEE. The CDR3 sequence is 14 residues long. The CDR3 DNA reads as TGTGCCAGCAGGTCCGGGACAGGGGTCAACGAGCAGTACTTC. This encodes CASRSGTGVNEQYF.

The DNA of the CDR3 is TGTGCCAGCAGCTTAGATGGACTGGGACTAGCGGGAGGGCCAGGTTACGAGCAGTACTTC. Protein product: CASSLDGLGLAGGPGYEQYF. The chain is built from TRBV11-2 and TRBJ2-7; 16 nucleotides align to TRBD2. The CDR3 is 20 amino acids. With 0 bases clipped from V and 4 bases from J, the junction kept 12 bases outside the gene matches. Germline loops: CDR1 SGHAT, CDR2 FQNNGV.

The chain has TRBV19 and TRBJ1-1; D may be TRBD1 (6 bases). Germline CDR1 reads LNHDA; CDR2 reads SQIVND (reference sequence). The length of the CDR3 is 16 residues. Trimming removed 6 bases at V and 0 bases at J, with 17 bases between. CDR3 DNA: TGTGCCAGTAGGCTACAGGGAGGGTACATGAACACTGAAGCTTTCTTT. Translation: CASRLQGGYMNTEAFF.

J is TRBJ1-2 and V is TRBV28; tentative D call: TRBD1 (6 bases). V was cut by 5 bases and J by 8 bases, with 12 bases left in between. The CDR3 runs 12 residues. The V gene's germline CDR1 is MDHEN and CDR2 SYDVKM. CDR3 sequence: CASSLPGTGYTF. The CDR3 bases are TGTGCCAGCAGTCTTCCAGGGACAGGCTACACCTTC.

V and J are TRBV4-1 and TRBJ2-7, with 8 bases identical to TRBD1. CDR1 MGHRA and CDR2 YSYEKL come from the germline V gene. V shed 0 bases, J shed 2 bases, and the junction held 6 bases outside the gene matches. The CDR3 length is 16 residues. CDR3 in amino acids: CASSQEDRGVTYEQYF. In DNA, the CDR3 is TGCGCCAGCAGCCAAGAAGACAGGGGAGTCACCTACGAGCAGTACTTC.

The chain is built from TRBV27 and TRBJ2-7, with 8 bases fitting TRBD2. J was trimmed by 4 bases and V by 5 bases; bases with no gene match: 16. Germline assignment: CDR1 MNHEY and CDR2 SMNVEV (reference sequence). The CDR3 runs 17 residues. The CDR3 region is CASSRRPGRAGVYEQYF. The CDR3 nucleotides are TGTGCCAGCAGTCGCAGGCCTGGGAGAGCGGGGGTATACGAGCAGTACTTC.

This chain uses TRBV12-3 or TRBV12-4 with TRBJ2-7; TRBD1 agrees at 8 bases. The CDR3 covers 13 residues. J was trimmed by 5 bases and V by 6 bases; bases with no gene match: 6. As DNA, the CDR3 is TGTGCCAGCAGATCCAGGGGGCCCAACGAGCAGTACTTC. Translation: CASRSRGPNEQYF.

This clone was picked up a small number of times. The chain uses TRBV3-1 (or the pseudogene TRBV3-2) and TRBJ1-5, with 9 bases identical to TRBD1. The CDR3 runs to 14 residues. The J segment lost 7 bases and the V segment lost 4 bases, leaving 5 bases of the junction unmatched. CDR1 is LGHDT and CDR2 is YNNKEL in the germline V gene (reference sequence). The CDR3 DNA reads as TGTGCCAGCAGCCCCGGGACAGGGTTGCAGCCCCAGCATTTT. This gives the protein CASSPGTGLQPQHF.

J is TRBJ2-7 and V is TRBV6-2 or TRBV6-3, with 8 nucleotides matching TRBD2. Germline V gene data show CDR1 as MNHEY and CDR2 as SVGEGT. The CDR3 is 16 residues long. J lost 0 bases, V lost 5 bases, and 9 bases had no gene match. CDR3 sequence (DNA): TGTGCCAGCAGTCCCCCTAGCGGGCTAAACTCCTACGAGCAGTACTTC. It yields the protein CASSPPSGLNSYEQYF.

V is TRBV7-9 and J is TRBJ1-6, with 10 bases identical to TRBD1. The junction had 2 bases not matched to a gene; V was cut back by 5 bases and J by 7 bases. CDR1 and CDR2 (germline): SEHNR, FQNEAQ (reference sequence). The CDR3 sequence is 14 residues long. CDR3 sequence: CASSEGQGNSPLHF. The DNA of the CDR3 is TGTGCCAGCAGCGAGGGACAGGGGAATTCACCCCTCCACTTT.

The chain recombines TRBV6-1 with TRBJ2-7; 7 bases match TRBD1. The ends lost 2 bases at V and 3 bases at J; junction bases unmatched: 7. Germline CDR1 MNHNS, CDR2 SASEGT. This CDR3 spans 15 amino acids. The CDR3 DNA is TGTGCCAGCAGTGAATTGGGGACAGCCGTCTACGAGCAGTACTTC. It is translated as CASSELGTAVYEQYF.

The gene calls are TRBV9 and TRBJ2-1; 8 bases fit TRBD2. CDR1 SGDLS and CDR2 YYNGEE come from the germline V gene. The CDR3 totals 15 residues. V lost 4 bases and J lost 6; bases outside the gene matches: 9. The CDR3 DNA is TGTGCCAGCAGCCCCCGGAGCGGGAGCCGCAATGAGCAGTTCTTC. It yields the protein CASSPRSGSRNEQFF.

The gene calls are TRBV28 and TRBJ2-1; weak D call: TRBD1 (5 bases). V was clipped by 5 bases and J by 6 bases, with 14 bases between them. Germline V CDR1 and CDR2: MDHEN, SYDVKM. This CDR3 has 14 residues. CDR3 coding DNA: TGTGCCAGCAGTCGGACATTAAATGGCAATGAGCAGTTCTTC. Protein product: CASSRTLNGNEQFF.

The V gene is TRBV5-1, the J gene TRBJ1-2; TRBD1 matches 8 bases. CDR1 and CDR2 from the germline V gene are SGHRS and YFSETQ. CDR3 size: 15 residues. J gave up 4 bases and V 4 bases, and 9 bases lay outside the gene matches. The CDR3 here is CASSPDQGAFYGYTF. The CDR3 region has the DNA TGCGCCAGCAGCCCGGACCAGGGGGCATTCTATGGCTACACCTTC. Variable domain in full (rest from reference TRBV5-1 and TRBJ1-2): KAGVTQTPRYLIKTRGQQVTLSCSPISGHRSVSWYQQTPGQGLQFLFEYFSETQRNKGNFPGRFSGRQFSNSRSEMNVSTLELGDSALYLCASSPDQGAFYGYTFGSGTRLTVV.